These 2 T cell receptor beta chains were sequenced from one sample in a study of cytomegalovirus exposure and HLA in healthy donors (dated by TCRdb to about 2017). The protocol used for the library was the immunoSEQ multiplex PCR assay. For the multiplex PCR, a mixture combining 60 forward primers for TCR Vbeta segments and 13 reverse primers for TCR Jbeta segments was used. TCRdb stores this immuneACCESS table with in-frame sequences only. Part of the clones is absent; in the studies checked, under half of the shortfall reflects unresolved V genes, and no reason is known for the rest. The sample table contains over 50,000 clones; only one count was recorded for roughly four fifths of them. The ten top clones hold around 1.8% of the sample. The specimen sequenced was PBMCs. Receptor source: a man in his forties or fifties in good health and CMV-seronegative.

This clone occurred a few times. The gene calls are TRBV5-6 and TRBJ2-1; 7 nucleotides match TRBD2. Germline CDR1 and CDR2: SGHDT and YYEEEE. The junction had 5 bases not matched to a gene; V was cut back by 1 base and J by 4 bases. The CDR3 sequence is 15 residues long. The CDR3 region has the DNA TGTGCCAGCAGCTTGAGGGCGGGACTATACAATGAGCAGTTCTTC. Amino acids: CASSLRAGLYNEQFF.

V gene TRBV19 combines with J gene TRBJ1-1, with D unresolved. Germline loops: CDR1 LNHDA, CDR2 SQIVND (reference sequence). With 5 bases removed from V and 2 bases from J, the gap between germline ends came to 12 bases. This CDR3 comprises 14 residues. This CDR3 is CASSSSGVNTEAFF. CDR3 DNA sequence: TGTGCCAGTAGTTCAAGCGGGGTTAACACTGAAGCTTTCTTT.